Shown below are 9 T cell receptor beta chains from a single sample sequenced in a study of T-cell reconstitution after alpha-beta-depleted transplantation in children. Preparation of the TCRbeta library involved a method that used unique molecular identifiers. One entry per CDR3 protein, called by TCRdb with MiXCR from the PCR reads. The table shows 700,000 or so distinct CDR3 sequences, with about an eighth occurring only once. The starting material was PBMCs, obtained before TCRalphabeta/CD19-depleted stem cell transplant. These receptors all stem from a girl aged 2-9 years with congenital amegakaryocytic thrombocytopenia, due to receive a stem cell transplant.

This clonotype has at least ten counts. This rearrangement joins TRBV5-1 to TRBJ2-1; no reliable D call. The CDR3 has 13 residues. The V end was cut by 2 bases, the J end by 3 bases, with 6 bases between. Germline CDR1 SGHRS, CDR2 YFSETQ. The CDR3 bases are TGCGCCAGCAGCTTTGACCTCTACAATGAGCAGTTCTTC. Amino acids: CASSFDLYNEQFF.

This clonotype was observed a handful of times. This chain joins TRBV5-1 and TRBJ2-5; D not certain. The CDR3 is 15 amino acids. Germline-derived CDR1 and CDR2 are SGHRS and YFSETQ. Trimming removed 0 bases at V and 0 bases at J, with 9 bases between. Written as DNA, the CDR3 is TGCGCCAGCAGCTTGGCCGGAGTACACCAAGAGACCCAGTACTTC. Its protein is CASSLAGVHQETQYF.

The chain uses TRBV20-1 and TRBJ2-1; no clear D. Germline V CDR1 and CDR2: DFQATT, SNEGSKA (reference sequence). The CDR3 runs to 15 residues. V lost 3 bases and J 0 bases, leaving 12 bases between the germline ends. CDR3 in DNA: TGCAGTGCTAGTTTTCTGGGCCGCTCCTACAATGAGCAGTTCTTC. It codes for CSASFLGRSYNEQFF.

The sample holds many counts of this clonotype. The chain combines TRBV12-3 or TRBV12-4 with TRBJ2-7; D gene ambiguous. V shed 8 bases and J shed 6 bases, with 11 bases lying between them. This CDR3 has 11 residues. DNA of the CDR3: TGTGCCAGCGGGGATCGACTCGAGCAGTACTTC. This sequence encodes CASGDRLEQYF.

This clonotype occurred once. The chain carries TRBV20-1 and TRBJ2-1, with TRBD2 identical over 14 bases. The ends lost 6 bases at V and 10 bases at J; junction bases unmatched: 5. The length of the CDR3 is 13 residues. Germline V CDR1 and CDR2: DFQATT, SNEGSKA (reference sequence). As DNA, the CDR3 is TGCAGTGCCGGGGGACTAGCGGGAGAGGAGCAGTTCTTC. Residues: CSAGGLAGEEQFF.

This clonotype was counted between two and nine times. V is TRBV5-1 and J is TRBJ2-7, with a possible D match to TRBD2 (6 bases). The germline CDR1 and CDR2 sequences are SGHRS and YFSETQ. Trimming left V 0 bases short and J 7 bases short, with 26 bases between. The CDR3 contains 18 residues. DNA for the CDR3: TGCGCCAGCAGCTTGGGGGACTTCCCGGGCAGCCCAGGATGGGAGCAGTACTTC. This sequence encodes CASSLGDFPGSPGWEQYF.

This clonotype was observed a few times. V and J are TRBV4-1 and TRBJ2-2, with TRBD2 matching 15 bases. Germline values: CDR1 MGHRA, CDR2 YSYEKL. CDR3 length: 19 residues. V lost 6 bases, J lost 3 bases, and 11 bases stayed unmatched. CDR3 amino acids: CASRPLGLAGGSDTGELFF. CDR3 in DNA: TGCGCCAGCAGACCACTAGGACTAGCGGGAGGGTCCGACACCGGGGAGCTGTTTTTT.

Only a few counts were recorded for this clonotype. The chain employs TRBV5-1 and TRBJ2-7; D gene ambiguous. Deletions cut 5 bases from V and 2 bases from J, with 14 bases between. The germline CDR1 and CDR2 sequences are SGHRS and YFSETQ. The length of the CDR3 is 14 residues. In DNA form, the CDR3 reads TGCGCCAGCAGAGTTGAGAACGCACCCTACGAGCAGTACTTC. This encodes CASRVENAPYEQYF.

This chain links TRBV7-9 with TRBJ2-1; a weak D match, TRBD2 (5 bases). Trimming cost V 5 bases and J 4 bases, with 21 bases left between them. CDR1 SEHNR and CDR2 FQNEAQ come from the germline V gene (reference sequence). CDR3 length: 17 residues. CDR3 sequence reads: CASSPRPPSGKYNEQFF. DNA for the CDR3: TGTGCCAGCAGCCCCCGACCCCCCAGCGGAAAGTACAATGAGCAGTTCTTC.